This T cell receptor beta chain stems from a study of shared clonotypes between healthy human individuals. Measured with immunoSEQ multiplex PCR; TCRdb has only the in-frame clones, and not every one. This sample has about 2.3 million clones, with 90% to 95% found just once. Germline V CDR1 and CDR2: MNHEY, SMNVEV (reference sequence). CDR3 length: 19 residues. V lost 2 bases and J 0 bases, leaving 20 bases between the germline ends. All donors were Caucasian adults living in Nashville, Tennessee. The source material was naive CD4+ T cells from PBMCs. Indicated subset: CD45RA+ positively selected. This receptor was taken from a man between 18 and 29 years old in good health. Some clones in this sample may be carry-over from other donors' samples. The rearrangement links TRBV27 to TRBJ1-3; D not resolved. The CDR3 loop is CASSLRGPGRTFSGNTIYF. CDR3 bases: TGTGCCAGCAGTTTACGCGGACCTGGGAGAACCTTCTCTGGAAACACCATATATTTT.